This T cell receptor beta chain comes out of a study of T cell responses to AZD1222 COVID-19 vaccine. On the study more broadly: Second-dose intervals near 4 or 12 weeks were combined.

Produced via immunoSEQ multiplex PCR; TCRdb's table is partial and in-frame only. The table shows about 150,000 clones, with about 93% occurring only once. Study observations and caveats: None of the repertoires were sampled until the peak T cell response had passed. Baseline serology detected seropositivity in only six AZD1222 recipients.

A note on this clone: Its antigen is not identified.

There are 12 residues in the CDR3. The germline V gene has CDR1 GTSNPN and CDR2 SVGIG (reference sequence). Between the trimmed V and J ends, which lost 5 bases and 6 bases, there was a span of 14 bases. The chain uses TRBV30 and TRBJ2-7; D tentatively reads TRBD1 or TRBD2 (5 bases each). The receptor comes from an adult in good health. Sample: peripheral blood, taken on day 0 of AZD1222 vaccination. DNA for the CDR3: TGTGCCTGGGGATCGGGGCCCAGCGAGCAGTACTTC. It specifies CAWGSGPSEQYF. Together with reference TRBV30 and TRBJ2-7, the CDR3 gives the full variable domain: SQTIHQWPATLVQPVGSPLSLECTVEGTSNPNLYWYRQAAGRGLQLLFYSVGIGQISSEVPQNLSASRPQDRQFILSSKKLLLSDSGFYLCAWGSGPSEQYFGPGTRLTVT.